These T cell receptor beta chains were read from a single sample in a study of tumor-infiltrating lymphocytes in primary liver carcinoma. Via MiXCR, TCRdb re-called the multiplex PCR reads, giving one row per CDR3 protein. Altogether approximately 300,000 distinct CDR3 sequences are present, roughly 60% being singletons, with the ten largest covering about 9.4%. Sequences were obtained from peripheral blood. The source of these receptors is a man in his forties with primary liver carcinoma and hepatitis B virus infection. Each CDR3 is given with its conserved first and last residue. D genes are given only for firm matches. Clone size, where shown, is once, few, many, or a class for clones that have expanded.

D gene,clone size,V gene,J gene,CDR3 protein,CDR3 DNA
.,.,TRBV20-1,TRBJ1-2,CSPREISPANYGYTF,TGCAGTCCCCGGGAAATTAGTCCGGCTAACTATGGCTACACCTTC
.,.,TRBV7-8,TRBJ2-3,CASSLATAGSDTQYF,TGTGCCAGCAGCTTAGCCACAGCTGGGTCAGATACGCAGTATTTT
TRBD2,many,TRBV5-4,TRBJ2-7,CASSPAIGAGVFYEQYF,TGTGCCAGCAGCCCCGCCATTGGAGCGGGAGTATTCTACGAGCAGTACTTC
.,.,TRBV12-3/TRBV12-4,TRBJ2-3,CASSTRDTLYF,TGTGCCAGCAGCACGAGAGATACGCTGTATTTT
TRBD2,few,TRBV5-1,TRBJ2-3,CASRTSGYHTDTQYF,TGCGCCAGCAGAACTAGCGGATACCACACAGATACGCAGTATTTT
TRBD2,many,TRBV10-3,TRBJ2-1,CAIRPQLAGGDEQFF,TGTGCCATCAGGCCCCAACTAGCGGGGGGCGATGAGCAGTTCTTC
.,few,TRBV14,TRBJ2-5,CASSQLDSGETQYF,TGTGCCAGCAGCCAGTTGGACAGCGGAGAGACCCAGTACTTC
.,.,TRBV4-1,TRBJ2-1,CDSSQEPESPYNEQFF,TGCGACAGCAGCCAAGAGCCGGAGTCTCCCTACAATGAGCAGTTCTTC
.,many,TRBV12-3/TRBV12-4,TRBJ2-5,CASSLRRGAQYF,TGTGCCAGCAGTTTACGGAGGGGCGCCCAGTACTTC
.,.,TRBV7-9,TRBJ2-7,CASNSIRDRSYEQYF,TGTGCCAGCAACTCGATACGGGACCGCTCCTACGAGCAGTACTTC
.,many,TRBV5-6,TRBJ2-7,CASSSRGAYEQYF,TGTGCCAGCAGCTCCCGGGGCGCCTACGAGCAGTACTTC
.,many,TRBV6-6,TRBJ1-1,CASSYSSRQRSETEAFF,TGTGCCAGCAGTTACTCCAGCCGACAGCGCTCGGAGACTGAAGCTTTCTTT
TRBD1,many,TRBV12-3/TRBV12-4,TRBJ2-1,CASSLTGEINEQFF,TGTGCCAGCAGTTTGACAGGGGAGATCAATGAGCAGTTCTTC
TRBD2,.,TRBV12-3/TRBV12-4,TRBJ2-5,CASSWGQGGAQYF,TGTGCCAGCAGTTGGGGTCAGGGAGGGGCACAGTACTTC
.,.,TRBV11-2,TRBJ1-2,CSSSRGQNYGYTF,TGTTCCAGCAGCAGAGGACAGAACTATGGCTACACGTTC
.,.,TRBV29-1,TRBJ2-7,CSAGDRGRDDECF,TGCAGCGCCGGGGATAGGGGTCGCGACGACGAGTGCTTC
TRBD2,few,TRBV11-2,TRBJ2-3,CASSWGGDYTQYF,TGTGCCAGCAGCTGGGGGGGGGACTATACGCAGTATTTT
TRBD1,.,TRBV30,TRBJ2-7,CAWRYRGYEQYF,TGTGCCTGGAGGTACAGGGGCTACGAGCAGTACTTC
.,.,TRBV5-4,TRBJ1-1,CASSPIIGFTEAFF,TGTGCCAGCAGCCCCATAATAGGGTTCACTGAAGCTTTCTTT
.,few,TRBV30,TRBJ2-4,CAWSVGGRAIQYF,TGTGCCTGGAGTGTAGGGGGGCGAGCCATTCAGTACTTC
TRBD1,few,TRBV5-4,TRBJ2-1,CASSTGQGSYNEQFF,TGTGCCAGCAGCACCGGACAGGGATCCTACAATGAGCAGTTCTTC
TRBD1,.,TRBV2,TRBJ2-3,CASRGQETDTQYF,TGTGCCAGCAGGGGACAGGAGACAGATACGCAGTATTTT
.,.,TRBV11-2,TRBJ2-7,CASSFSGTKRSTYKRYF,TGTGCCAGCAGCTTCTCGGGTACTAAGCGGTCTACCTACAAGCGGTACTTC
.,.,TRBV6-1,TRBJ2-2,CASHLEVRGGELFF,TGTGCCAGCCACTTAGAGGTTCGGGGCGGGGAGCTGTTTTTT
.,.,TRBV29-1,TRBJ2-2,CSVAPDRIRNTGKLFF,TGCAGCGTTGCCCCCGACAGAATTAGGAACACCGGGAAGCTGTTTTTC
.,.,TRBV28,TRBJ2-3,CARSPSSTDTQYF,TGTGCCAGAAGTCCCTCGAGCACGGATACGCAGTATTTT
.,.,TRBV4-1,TRBJ1-3,CASNSGTGLCGNTIYF,TGCGCCAGCAATTCGGGTACAGGGCTCTGTGGAAACACCATATATTTT
.,.,TRBV11-2,TRBJ2-1,CASSSMLGSNEQFF,TGTGCCAGCAGCTCGATGCTAGGAAGCAATGAGCAGTTCTTC
TRBD1,.,TRBV6-2/TRBV6-3,TRBJ2-7,CASSYGDRSSYEQYF,TGTGCCAGCAGTTACGGGGACAGGAGCTCCTACGAGCAGTACTTC
.,.,TRBV12-3/TRBV12-4,TRBJ2-3,CASSPTSLLGDTDTQYF,TGTGCCAGCAGTCCTACTAGTTTGCTTGGGGACACAGATACGCAGTATTTT
TRBD2,few,TRBV5-1,TRBJ2-1,CASSLEGTSDNEQFF,TGCGCCAGCAGCTTGGAGGGGACTAGCGACAATGAGCAGTTCTTC
TRBD2,.,TRBV7-9,TRBJ2-1,CASSLAGLAGIAPHEQFF,TGTGCCAGCAGCTTAGCGGGACTAGCGGGAATAGCTCCCCATGAGCAGTTCTTC
TRBD1,.,TRBV6-1,TRBJ1-3,CASSSMDRRLDTIYF,TGTGCCAGCAGTTCTATGGACAGGAGGCTGGACACCATATATTTT
TRBD2,.,TRBV11-2,TRBJ2-3,CASGAGTSAYTDIQYF,TGTGCCAGCGGCGCCGGGACTAGCGCCTACACAGATATTCAGTATTTT
.,.,TRBV4-2,TRBJ2-1,CASSRSRQEDPREDNEQFF,TGTGCCAGTAGCCGGTCTCGACAGGAGGATCCAAGAGAGGACAATGAGCAGTTCTTC
.,.,TRBV28,TRBJ2-1,CASSSPGSPYNEQFF,TGTGCCAGCAGTTCCCCGGGGAGTCCCTACAATGAGCAGTTCTTC